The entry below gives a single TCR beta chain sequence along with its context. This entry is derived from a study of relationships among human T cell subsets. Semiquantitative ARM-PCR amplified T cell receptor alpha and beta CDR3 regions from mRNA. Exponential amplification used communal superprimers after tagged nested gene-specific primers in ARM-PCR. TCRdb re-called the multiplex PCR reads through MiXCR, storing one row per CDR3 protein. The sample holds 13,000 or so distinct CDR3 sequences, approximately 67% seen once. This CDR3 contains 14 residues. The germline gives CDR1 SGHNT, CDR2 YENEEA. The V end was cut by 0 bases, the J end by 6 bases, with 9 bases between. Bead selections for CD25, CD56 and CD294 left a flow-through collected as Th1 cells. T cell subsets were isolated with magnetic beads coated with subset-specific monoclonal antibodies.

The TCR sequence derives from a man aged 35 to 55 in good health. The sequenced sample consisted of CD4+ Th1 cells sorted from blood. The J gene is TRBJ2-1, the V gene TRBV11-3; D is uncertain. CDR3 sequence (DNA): TGTGCCAGCAGCTTAGATGGTAGGACCAATGAGCAGTTCTTC. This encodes CASSLDGRTNEQFF.